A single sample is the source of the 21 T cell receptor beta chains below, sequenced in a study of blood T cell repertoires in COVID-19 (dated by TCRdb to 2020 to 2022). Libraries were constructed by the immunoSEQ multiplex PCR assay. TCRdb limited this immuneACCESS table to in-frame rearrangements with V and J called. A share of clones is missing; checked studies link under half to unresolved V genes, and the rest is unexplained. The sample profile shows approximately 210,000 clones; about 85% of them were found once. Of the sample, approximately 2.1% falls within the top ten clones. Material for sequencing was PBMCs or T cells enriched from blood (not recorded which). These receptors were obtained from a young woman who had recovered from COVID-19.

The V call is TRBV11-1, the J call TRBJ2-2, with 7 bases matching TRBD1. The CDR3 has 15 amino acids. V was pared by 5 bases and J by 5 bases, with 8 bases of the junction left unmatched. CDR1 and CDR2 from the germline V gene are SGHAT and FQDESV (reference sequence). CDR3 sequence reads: CASSPDRARTGELFF. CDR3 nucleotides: TGTGCCAGCAGCCCAGACAGGGCGAGGACCGGGGAGCTGTTTTTT. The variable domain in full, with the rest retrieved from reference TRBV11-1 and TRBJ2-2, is EAEVAQSPRYKITEKSQAVAFWCDPISGHATLYWYRQILGQGPELLVQFQDESVVDDSQLPKDRFSAERLKGVDSTLKIQPAELGDSAMYLCASSPDRARTGELFFGEGSRLTVL.

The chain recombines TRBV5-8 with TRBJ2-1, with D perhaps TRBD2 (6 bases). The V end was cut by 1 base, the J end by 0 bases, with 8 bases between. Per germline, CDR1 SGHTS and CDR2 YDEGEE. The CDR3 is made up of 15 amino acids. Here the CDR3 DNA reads TGTGCCAGCAGCTTGACGGGAGTCTCCTACAATGAGCAGTTCTTC. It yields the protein CASSLTGVSYNEQFF.

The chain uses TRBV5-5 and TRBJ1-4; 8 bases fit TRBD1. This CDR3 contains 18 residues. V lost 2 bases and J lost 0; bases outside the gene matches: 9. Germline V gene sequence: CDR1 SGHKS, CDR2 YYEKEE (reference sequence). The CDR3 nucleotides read TGTGCCAGCAGCTTCTCCCGCCAGGGGGCAACAACTAATGAAAAACTGTTTTTT. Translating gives CASSFSRQGATTNEKLFF.

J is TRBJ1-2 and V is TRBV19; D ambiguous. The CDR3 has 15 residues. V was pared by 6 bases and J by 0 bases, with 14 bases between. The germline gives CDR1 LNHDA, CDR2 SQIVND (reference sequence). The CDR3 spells CASSPQREANYGYTF. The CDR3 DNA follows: TGTGCCAGTAGCCCCCAGCGGGAAGCTAACTATGGCTACACCTTC.

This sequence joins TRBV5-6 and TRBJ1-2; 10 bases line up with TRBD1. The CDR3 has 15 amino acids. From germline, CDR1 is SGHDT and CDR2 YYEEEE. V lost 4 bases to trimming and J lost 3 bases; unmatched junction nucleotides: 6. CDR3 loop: CASSPGTGDDYGYTF. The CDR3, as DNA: TGTGCCAGCAGCCCCGGGACAGGGGATGACTATGGCTACACCTTC. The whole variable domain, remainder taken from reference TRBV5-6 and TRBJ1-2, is DAGVTQSPTHLIKTRGQQVTLRCSPKSGHDTVSWYQQALGQGPQFIFQYYEEEERQRGNFPDRFSGHQFPNYSSELNVNALLLGDSALYLCASSPGTGDDYGYTFGSGTRLTVV.

CDR3 DNA: TGTGCCAGCAGCCAAGAGCTAAGGGGGACGGCCGGAGGTCCTCAAGAGACCCAGTACTTC. It codes for CASSQELRGTAGGPQETQYF. The chain recombines TRBV4-2 with TRBJ2-5, with D possibly being TRBD1 (6 bases). In germline, CDR1 is LGHNA, CDR2 YNFKEQ. V was clipped by 0 bases and J by 2 bases, with 25 bases between them. The CDR3 is 20 residues long.

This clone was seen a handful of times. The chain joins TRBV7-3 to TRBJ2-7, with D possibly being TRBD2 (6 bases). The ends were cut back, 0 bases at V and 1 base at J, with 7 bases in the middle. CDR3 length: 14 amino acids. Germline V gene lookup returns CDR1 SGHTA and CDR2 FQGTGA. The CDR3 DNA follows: TGTGCCAGCAGCTTAACCGGGGGATCCTACGAGCAGTACTTC. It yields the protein CASSLTGGSYEQYF.

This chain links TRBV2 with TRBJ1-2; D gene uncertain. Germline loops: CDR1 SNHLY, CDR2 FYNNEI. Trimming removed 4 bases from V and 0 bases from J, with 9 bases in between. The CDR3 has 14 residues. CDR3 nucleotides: TGTGCCAGCAGTGGACGGGGAGCTAACTATGGCTACACCTTC. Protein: CASSGRGANYGYTF.

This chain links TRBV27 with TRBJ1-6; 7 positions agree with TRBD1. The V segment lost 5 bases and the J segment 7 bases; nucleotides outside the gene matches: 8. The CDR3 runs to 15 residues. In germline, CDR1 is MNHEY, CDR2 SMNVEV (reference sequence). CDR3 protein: CASSRQGYINSPLHF. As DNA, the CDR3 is TGTGCCAGCAGTCGACAGGGATATATAAATTCACCCCTCCACTTT.

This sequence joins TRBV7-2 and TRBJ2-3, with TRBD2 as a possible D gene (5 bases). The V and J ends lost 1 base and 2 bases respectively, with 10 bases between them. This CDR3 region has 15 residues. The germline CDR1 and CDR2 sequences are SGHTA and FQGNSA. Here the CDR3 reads CASSLVRGDTDTQYF. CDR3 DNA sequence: TGTGCCAGCAGCTTAGTTCGGGGAGACACAGATACGCAGTATTTT.

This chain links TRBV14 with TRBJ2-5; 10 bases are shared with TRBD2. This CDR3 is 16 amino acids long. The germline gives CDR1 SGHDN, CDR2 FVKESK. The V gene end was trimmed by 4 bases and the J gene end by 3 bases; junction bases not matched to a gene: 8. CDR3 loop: CASSRLAGAPKETQYF. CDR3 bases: TGTGCCAGCAGCCGTCTAGCGGGGGCCCCTAAAGAGACCCAGTACTTC.

CDR3 region: CATSPHAGGRTEAFF. The CDR3 DNA is TGTGCCACCAGCCCTCATGCCGGGGGGCGGACTGAAGCTTTCTTT. The gene calls are TRBV15 and TRBJ1-1; perhaps TRBD1 as D (6 bases). V lost 5 bases and J 5 bases, leaving 18 bases between the germline ends. Germline CDR1 reads LNHNV; CDR2 reads YYDKDF (reference sequence). There are 15 residues in the CDR3.

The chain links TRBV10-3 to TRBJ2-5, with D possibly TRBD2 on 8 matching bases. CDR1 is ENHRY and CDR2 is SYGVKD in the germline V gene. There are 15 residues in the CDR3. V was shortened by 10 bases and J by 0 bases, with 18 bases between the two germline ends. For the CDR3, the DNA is TGTGCCACCCAGGGGGTCGGGAGGGACCAAGAGACCCAGTACTTC. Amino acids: CATQGVGRDQETQYF.

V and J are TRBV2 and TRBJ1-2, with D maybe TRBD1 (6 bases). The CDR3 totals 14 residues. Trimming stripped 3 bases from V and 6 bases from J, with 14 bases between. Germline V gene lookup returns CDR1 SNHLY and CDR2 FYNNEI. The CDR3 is CASSDETGGNGYTF. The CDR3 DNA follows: TGTGCCAGCAGTGATGAGACAGGAGGCAATGGCTACACCTTC. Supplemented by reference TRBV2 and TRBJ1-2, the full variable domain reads EPEVTQTPSHQVTQMGQEVILRCVPISNHLYFYWYRQILGQKVEFLVSFYNNEISEKSEIFDDQFSVERPDGSNFTLKIRSTKLEDSAMYFCASSDETGGNGYTFGSGTRLTVV.

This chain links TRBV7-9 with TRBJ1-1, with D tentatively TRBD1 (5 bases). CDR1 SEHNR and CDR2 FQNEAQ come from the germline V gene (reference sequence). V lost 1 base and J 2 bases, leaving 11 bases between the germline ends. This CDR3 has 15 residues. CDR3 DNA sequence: TGTGCCAGCAGCTTAGTAACAGGAGCTAACACTGAAGCTTTCTTT. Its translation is CASSLVTGANTEAFF.

The CDR3: CASTDSTSGSYEQYF. In nucleotides, the CDR3 is TGTGCCAGCACTGATTCGACTAGCGGGAGTTACGAGCAGTACTTC. The chain employs TRBV28 and TRBJ2-7; 12 positions agree with TRBD2. J was trimmed by 4 bases and V by 7 bases; bases with no gene match: 8. The CDR3 is made up of 15 amino acids. Germline V gene data show CDR1 as MDHEN and CDR2 as SYDVKM.

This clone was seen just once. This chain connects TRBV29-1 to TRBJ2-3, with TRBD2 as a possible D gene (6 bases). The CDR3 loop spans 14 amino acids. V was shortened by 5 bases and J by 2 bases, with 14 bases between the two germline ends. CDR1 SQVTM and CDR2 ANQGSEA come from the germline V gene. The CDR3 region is CSVRTTRSTDTQYF. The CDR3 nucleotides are TGCAGCGTTAGGACTACCCGATCCACAGATACGCAGTATTTT.

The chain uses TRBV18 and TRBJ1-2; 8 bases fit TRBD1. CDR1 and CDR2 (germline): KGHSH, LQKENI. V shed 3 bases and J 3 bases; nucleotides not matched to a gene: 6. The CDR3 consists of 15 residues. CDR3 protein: CASSPLDRADYGYTF. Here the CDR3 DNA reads TGTGCCAGCTCACCCTTGGACAGGGCCGACTATGGCTACACCTTC.

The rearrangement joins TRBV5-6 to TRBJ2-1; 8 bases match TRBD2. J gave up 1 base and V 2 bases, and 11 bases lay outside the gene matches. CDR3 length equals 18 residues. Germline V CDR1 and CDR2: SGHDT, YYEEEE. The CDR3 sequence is CASSFNDLGLASYNEQFF. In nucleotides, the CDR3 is TGTGCCAGCAGCTTCAACGACTTAGGACTAGCATCCTACAATGAGCAGTTCTTC. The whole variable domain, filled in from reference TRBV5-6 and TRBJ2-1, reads DAGVTQSPTHLIKTRGQQVTLRCSPKSGHDTVSWYQQALGQGPQFIFQYYEEEERQRGNFPDRFSGHQFPNYSSELNVNALLLGDSALYLCASSFNDLGLASYNEQFFGPGTRLTVL.

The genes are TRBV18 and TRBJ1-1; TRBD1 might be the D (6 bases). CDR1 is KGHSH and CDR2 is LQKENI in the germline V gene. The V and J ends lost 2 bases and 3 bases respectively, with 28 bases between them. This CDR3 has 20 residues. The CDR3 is CASSPIVIRSYDRSYTEAFF. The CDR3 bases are TGTGCCAGCTCACCAATAGTAATAAGATCGTACGACAGGTCATACACTGAAGCTTTCTTT. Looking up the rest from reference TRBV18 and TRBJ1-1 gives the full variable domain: NAGVMQNPRHLVRRRGQEARLRCSPMKGHSHVYWYRQLPEEGLKFMVYLQKENIIDESGMPKERFSAEFPKEGPSILRIQQVVRGDSAAYFCASSPIVIRSYDRSYTEAFFGQGTRLTVV.

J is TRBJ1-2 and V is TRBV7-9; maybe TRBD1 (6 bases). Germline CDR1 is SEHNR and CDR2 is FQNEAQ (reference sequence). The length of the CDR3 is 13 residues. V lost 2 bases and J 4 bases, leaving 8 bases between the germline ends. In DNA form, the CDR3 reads TGTGCCAGCAGCTTACAGGGGCCCTATGGCTACACCTTC. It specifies CASSLQGPYGYTF.